This T cell receptor beta chain was retrieved from a study of T cell clonality in common variable immunodeficiency. Profiling relied on immunoSEQ multiplex PCR, and the TCRdb table lists in-frame clones only, not all of them. The sample contains under 65,000 clones, none of them singletons. This CDR3 contains 15 residues. Trimming pared 0 bases from V and 5 bases from J, leaving 14 bases between. Germline CDR1 reads SGHRS; CDR2 reads YFSETQ. This clone was seen many times. The read falls 3 residues short of the CDR3 end, and the missing part is taken from the germline J gene. The receptor was derived from a person aged 18 to 70 in good health. The J gene is TRBJ1-1, the V gene TRBV5-1; weak D call: TRBD1 (5 bases). Sequencing used peripheral blood mononuclear cells. The sequenced CDR3 bases are TGCGCCAGCAGCTTGGATGGACACGGTACTACTGAA. Amino acids: CASSLDGHGTTE. The complete CDR3 protein is CASSLDGHGTTEAFF.